This TCR beta chain was captured by sequencing in a study of regulatory T cells in long-lasting Graves disease (dated by TCRdb to about 2021). General notes on the study: In the newly diagnosed Graves' disease group, patients had been taking antithyroid drugs for less than 3 months. Persistent Graves' disease patients were compared with newly diagnosed Graves' disease patients by peripheral blood TCR sequencing and RNA sequencing. A total of around 35 samples underwent TCR sequencing: about 13 from persistent and approximately 20 from newly diagnosed Graves' disease patients. The study was registered as a clinical trial and conducted in China.

Points the paper makes about the study in general: Preferential use of TRBV28, TRBJ1-2 and TRBJ2-5 was observed in persistent disease, whereas TRBV20-1 and TRBJ2-1 were favored in newly diagnosed disease. Compared with newly diagnosed patients, patients with persistent Graves' disease had lower TCR Shannon entropy and fewer highly expanded clones, which suggests clonal expansion. A larger number of public clonotypes was shared among persistent patients (approximately 3,000) than among newly diagnosed patients (roughly 1,000). Because the primary lesion, thyroid tissue, could not be accessed, the study looked at peripheral blood alone. Sequencing and analysis were limited to the TCR beta chain. The small sample size was acknowledged by the authors as a limitation that may reduce accuracy.

The library relied on multiplex PCR. For sequencing, an Illumina HiSeq 4000 was employed. To build TCR beta libraries, CDR3 regions were amplified by Arm-PCR using iRepertoire HTBI primers. PCR products were gel purified before sequencing. Regarding the original processing steps: A total of some 65 TRBV and some 15 TRBJ segments were identified across samples and were used for gene usage analysis of CDR3 amino acid clonotypes. Filtered high-quality paired reads were merged into contigs using COPE and FqMerger. BLAST was used to align contigs to IMGT TRBV, TRBD and TRBJ reference genes, and CDR3 was defined according to IMGT. Any clonotype with a frequency above 0.1% was counted as a highly expanded clone. Shannon entropy served as the measure of repertoire diversity, while the Gini coefficient captured V-J evenness. A clonotype was considered public if more than one individual shared it. The raw public reads went through TCRdb reprocessing: fastp at Q25, MiXCR clone calling, in-frame beta chains kept. For every CDR3 protein sequence, its rows merge into one entry that carries the most common genes and DNA. What appears here as the V and J calls and clone size reflects TCRdb's work, not the paper's. The sample data list about 540,000 distinct CDR3 sequences, and approximately 13% of these were observed just once. Clones ranked in the top ten supply roughly 10% of the sample.

About this clonotype: Its binding antigen is unknown. A much more abundant neighbour one base away suggests this may be a read error.

Cut back by 5 bases and 12 bases, the V and J ends lie 17 bases apart. The CDR3 covers 13 residues, taking in both the cysteine and the phenylalanine. Only CDR3 DNA remains: 39 bases, in frame from the first base. From a lookup of the germline V gene (reference sequence), CDR1 and CDR2 are MNHEY and SMNVEV. This specimen's time point label, interpreted: newly diagnosed GD, antithyroid drugs for less than 3 months. For both TCR sequencing and RNA sequencing, RNA was extracted from PBMCs using TRIzol. Graves' disease was diagnosed according to American Thyroid Association guidelines. The patients came from an endocrinology department in Xi'an, China. Each patient gave roughly 10 milliliters of peripheral blood, collected in an EDTA anticoagulant tube. Ficoll Paque Plus density gradient separation was used to isolate PBMCs, and no further T cell sorting was done. An Agilent 2100 Bioanalyzer and agarose gel were used to assess RNA quality, and a NanoDrop 2000 was used to measure RNA concentration.

These data also featured in a second study, about T cells in Graves' hyperthyroidism and ophthalmopathy. As the second study states: Stable Graves' hyperthyroidism was defined as the absence of progression to ophthalmopathy over 18 months of follow-up. Hyperthyroidism patients were aged 18 to 65 years and newly diagnosed, with disease duration of less than 2 months. Patients with uncontrolled infections, other autoimmune diseases, pregnancy or lactation were excluded. Clinical symptoms, serum thyroxine and TRAb, thyroid ultrasound, and orbital computed tomography formed the basis for the diagnoses. The TCR CDR3 was subjected to a first round of RT-PCR using the HTBI primer set and the Qiagen OneStep RT-PCR kit. Most expanded thyroid clonotypes (frequency above 0.001) were also found in blood, which suggests that blood repertoires may mirror thyroid immune responses. A model built on a 13 V-J signature distinguished ophthalmopathy from stable hyperthyroidism, reaching 87.88% sensitivity and 81% to 83% specificity in cross-validation and 80%/75% in testing. In validation, the model predicted progression to ophthalmopathy a median of about 6.5 months before onset, with around 70% sensitivity and roughly 77% specificity. To identify distinguishing TCR V-J signatures, a discovery cohort of 90 to 100 patients was used, comprising 43 with Graves' ophthalmopathy and roughly 60 with stable Graves' hyperthyroidism. Prospective prediction of ophthalmopathy was tested in an independent validation cohort consisting of some 18 hyperthyroidism patients and about 17 patients who later progressed to ophthalmopathy. For training and testing, the approximately 97 patients in the discovery cohort were randomly divided in a 7:3 ratio. In addition, the study compared T-cell repertoires in thyroid tissue and in blood from six Graves' hyperthyroidism patients. Once sampling was done, hyperthyroidism patients were given methimazole at a starting dose of 30 mg daily, whereas ophthalmopathy patients were given high-dose intravenous methylprednisolone. Libraries were constructed in a second round of multiplex PCR, after which size selection and purification were performed. Libraries were sequenced paired-end with 100 bp reads on an Illumina HiSeq2000. SOAPnuke was used to process the raw data, with reads discarded if the reads contained adapters or uncalled bases, had a mean Phred below 15, or lacked an exact constant-primer or identifier match. COPE v1.2.5 was used to merge the high-quality paired reads, and each unique nucleotide sequence was defined as a clonotype. MiTCR v1.1 was used to align clonotypes to the IMGT TRBV, TRBD and TRBJ reference segments. Only V-J combinations with frequency above 0.0001, covering about 99% of repertoires, were analysed. The TCS score was defined as F50 (clonal expansion) divided by E x V (chaos), with BLOSUM62-based TCRdist calculated between CDR3 peptides within each V-J. Welch's t-statistics and random forest reduced roughly 530 V-J features to 13, which were used in a naive Bayes classifier (R e1071). Sample size was not statistically predetermined, and blinding of investigators to group allocation was not performed. According to the paper, TCR Vbeta CDR3 sequencing was carried out on about 140 peripheral blood samples, which came from fewer than 50 ophthalmopathy, under 80 hyperthyroidism and approximately 17 progressor patients.

The material was peripheral blood mononuclear cells (PBMCs), obtained at new diagnosis, from a patient treated with antithyroid drugs. This chain joins TRBV27 to TRBJ2-1; the D gene is unclear. The TCR comes from a man aged 25-45 years with Graves disease. Donor details come from another sample of the same person, matched by shared clones. The DNA sequence reads TGTGCCAGCAGTGAGGTGGGGAAGGGTGGGCAGTTCTTC. It encodes CASSEVGKGGQFF.